These 28 T cell receptor beta chains share one sample of origin, sequenced in a study of cytomegalovirus exposure and HLA in healthy donors. PCR primers comprised 60 Vbeta and 13 Jbeta primers. Clones were read by immunoSEQ multiplex PCR, and TCRdb kept only the in-frame ones, dropping some. Here the sample spans 200,000 to 250,000 clones, over 65% being singletons. The sequenced sample consisted of PBMCs. The receptors stem from a man younger than 30 in good health and CMV-seronegative.

The chain has TRBV28 and TRBJ2-7; D is uncertain. The germline gives CDR1 MDHEN, CDR2 SYDVKM. V was cut by 5 bases and J by 1 base, with 15 bases left in between. The CDR3 has 15 residues. The CDR3 DNA is TGTGCCAGCAGTCCTCTCGGCAGGTCATCCTACGAGCAGTACTTC. Translated: CASSPLGRSSYEQYF.

This clone came up once. This sequence joins TRBV19 and TRBJ1-5; tentatively, D is TRBD1 (5 bases). Germline V CDR1 and CDR2: LNHDA, SQIVND (reference sequence). Trimming removed 5 bases from V and 6 bases from J, with 20 bases in between. This CDR3 comprises 16 residues. This chain's CDR3 is CASSVQTRAVGQPQHF. For the CDR3, the DNA is TGTGCCAGTAGTGTTCAAACCAGGGCGGTCGGTCAGCCCCAGCATTTT.

This rearrangement joins TRBV5-1 to TRBJ1-4; 8 bases are a match to TRBD1. Trimming at V came to 2 bases and at J to 4 bases, leaving 4 bases not matched to a gene. The germline gives CDR1 SGHRS, CDR2 YFSETQ. The CDR3 is 15 amino acids. The CDR3 reads CASSFRGQGNEKLFF. CDR3 sequence (DNA): TGCGCCAGCAGCTTCCGAGGACAGGGTAATGAAAAACTGTTTTTT.

The CDR3 region has the DNA TGTGCCAGCAGCTTAGCCGCGGGATGGGAGACCCAGTACTTC. It translates to CASSLAAGWETQYF. The chain uses TRBV7-2 and TRBJ2-5; D possibly corresponds to TRBD2 (6 bases). Germline V gives CDR1 SGHTA, CDR2 FQGNSA. Between the trimmed V and J ends, which lost 0 bases and 5 bases, there was a span of 10 bases. The CDR3 is 14 amino acids.

The chain combines TRBV5-1 with TRBJ1-5; 9 bases are a match to TRBD1. CDR3 length: 14 residues. Germline V gene sequence: CDR1 SGHRS, CDR2 YFSETQ. The V segment lost 0 bases and the J segment 6 bases; nucleotides outside the gene matches: 1. The CDR3 coding sequence is TGCGCCAGCAGCTTGGCGACAGGGGGTCAGCCCCAGCATTTT. Encoded protein: CASSLATGGQPQHF.

This sequence joins TRBV18 and TRBJ2-7; D uncertain. CDR1 and CDR2 (germline): KGHSH, LQKENI. V shed 3 bases and J shed 1 base, with 7 bases lying between them. The CDR3 is 13 residues long. The chain's CDR3 is CASSPAVSYEQYF. The CDR3 DNA sequence: TGTGCCAGCTCACCGGCCGTTTCCTACGAGCAGTACTTC.

The chain links TRBV5-1 to TRBJ1-6; 10 nucleotides align to TRBD1. Germline V gene data show CDR1 as SGHRS and CDR2 as YFSETQ. CDR3 length equals 15 residues. Trimming removed 4 bases from V and 8 bases from J; junction bases left unmatched: 6. The CDR3 DNA is TGCGCCAGCAGCACCTCCGGGACAGGGGATTCACCCCTCCACTTT. Amino acid sequence: CASSTSGTGDSPLHF.

V usage is TRBV7-2 and J usage is TRBJ1-4; D uncertain. The CDR3 contains 15 residues. Looked up from germline, CDR1 is SGHTA and CDR2 is FQGNSA. The V gene lost 5 bases and the J gene lost 2 bases, with 12 bases spanning the gap. The CDR3 loop reads CASSQRATTNEKLFF. The CDR3 DNA reads as TGTGCCAGCAGCCAGCGAGCGACCACTAATGAAAAACTGTTTTTT.

This chain uses TRBV2 with TRBJ1-1, with D uncertain. The CDR3 sequence is 13 residues long. Looked up from germline, CDR1 is SNHLY and CDR2 is FYNNEI. V lost 6 bases to trimming and J lost 3 bases, with 11 bases between them. The CDR3: CASSVHGDTEAFF. The CDR3 DNA reads TGTGCCAGCAGCGTACACGGGGACACTGAAGCTTTCTTT.

The chain recombines TRBV5-1 with TRBJ2-7; 7 bases are shared with TRBD2. Germline lookup yields CDR1 SGHRS and CDR2 YFSETQ. The V segment lost 3 bases and the J segment 2 bases; nucleotides outside the gene matches: 11. CDR3 length equals 16 residues. The CDR3 here is CASSSGELGTTYEQYF. Written as DNA, the CDR3 is TGCGCCAGCAGCTCCGGGGAGTTAGGGACTACCTACGAGCAGTACTTC. Full variable domain (outside the CDR3, taken from reference TRBV5-1 and TRBJ2-7): KAGVTQTPRYLIKTRGQQVTLSCSPISGHRSVSWYQQTPGQGLQFLFEYFSETQRNKGNFPGRFSGRQFSNSRSEMNVSTLELGDSALYLCASSSGELGTTYEQYFGPGTRLTVT.

The chain recombines TRBV30 with TRBJ2-7; 7 bases map to TRBD1. This CDR3 region has 13 residues. Germline CDR1 GTSNPN, CDR2 SVGIG (reference sequence). V dropped 1 base and J dropped 6; count of bases not matched to a gene: 6. CDR3 DNA sequence: TGTGCCTGGAGTGGGGGACAGCTTCGCGAGCAGTACTTC. Translating gives CAWSGGQLREQYF.

This clone has just a few counts. The genes are TRBV27 and TRBJ1-1; tentatively, D is TRBD1 (5 bases). The CDR3 consists of 13 residues. Germline V lookup: CDR1 MNHEY, CDR2 SMNVEV (reference sequence). V dropped 3 bases and J dropped 11 bases, with 16 bases sitting between them. In DNA, the CDR3 is TGTGCCAGCAGTTTTTTCCAAGACAGAGATGCTTTCTTT. Translated: CASSFFQDRDAFF.

V gene TRBV6-5 combines with J gene TRBJ1-1; 7 positions match TRBD1. The germline V gene encodes CDR1 MNHEY and CDR2 SVGAGI. This CDR3 spans 12 amino acids. V was pared by 7 bases and J by 4 bases, with 3 bases of the junction left unmatched. This CDR3 reads CASTAGGTEAFF. As DNA, the CDR3 is TGTGCCAGCACTGCAGGGGGCACTGAAGCTTTCTTT.

V usage is TRBV6-5 and J usage is TRBJ1-2, with D uncertain. Looked up from germline, CDR1 is MNHEY and CDR2 is SVGAGI. This CDR3 has 15 residues. V was shortened by 6 bases and J by 3 bases, with 17 bases between the two germline ends. The CDR3 sequence: CASRLGAGYYYGYTF. In nucleotides, the CDR3 is TGTGCCAGCAGGCTAGGAGCCGGATATTACTATGGCTACACCTTC.

This clone was seen once. Within the sample, other DNA sequences also encode this same CDR3. This chain links TRBV28 with TRBJ1-2, with 9 bases lining up with TRBD1. The CDR3 contains 13 residues. V was clipped by 6 bases and J by 4 bases; unmatched bases: 3. Germline CDR1 is MDHEN and CDR2 is SYDVKM. This CDR3 is CASSLGQGYGYTF. CDR3 in DNA: TGTGCCAGCAGCCTGGGACAGGGCTATGGCTACACCTTC.

This clone was observed once. This chain uses TRBV5-1 with TRBJ1-5; D is uncertain. Germline CDR1 is SGHRS and CDR2 is YFSETQ. This CDR3 region has 15 residues. The V end lost 1 base, the J end lost 3 bases, and 11 bases lay between the germline ends. The CDR3 sequence is CASSLIPGSNQPQHF. The CDR3 coding sequence is TGCGCCAGCAGCTTGATTCCGGGATCCAATCAGCCCCAGCATTTT.

Turning to this clone: Other nucleotide sequences in the sample specify the same CDR3. The chain couples TRBV5-1 to TRBJ2-3; 7 bases are shared with TRBD2. The CDR3 length is 16 residues. V shed 0 bases and J 0 bases; nucleotides not matched to a gene: 4. Germline V gives CDR1 SGHRS, CDR2 YFSETQ. In nucleotides, the CDR3 is TGCGCCAGCAGCTTGGTGGCTAGCGGAAGCACAGATACGCAGTATTTT. Translation: CASSLVASGSTDTQYF.

This clone was detected only a few times. V is TRBV5-4 and J is TRBJ1-6; 11 bases are a match to TRBD1. From germline, CDR1 is SGHNT and CDR2 YYREEE (reference sequence). The CDR3 spans 16 residues. The trim removed 4 bases at V and 10 bases at J, leaving 10 bases unmatched. This CDR3 reads CASSVGTGGSWSPLHF. DNA of the CDR3: TGTGCCAGCAGCGTAGGGACAGGGGGGTCGTGGTCACCCCTCCACTTT.

This chain connects TRBV6-7 to TRBJ1-2; D unclear. TRBV6-7 qualifies as an ORF whose function is uncertain. The germline V and J ends were trimmed by 2 bases and 5 bases, with 12 bases remaining between them. The CDR3 consists of 14 residues. The CDR3 nucleotides read TGTGCCAGCAGTTACGGGGAGATAGGGTATGGCTACACCTTC. This sequence encodes CASSYGEIGYGYTF.

V is TRBV2 and J is TRBJ2-2; no clear D gene. In germline, CDR1 is SNHLY, CDR2 FYNNEI. This CDR3 region has 12 residues. Trimming removed 6 bases at V and 6 bases at J, with 8 bases between. The CDR3: CASSLLAGELFF. Here the CDR3 DNA reads TGTGCCAGCAGCCTTCTAGCCGGGGAGCTGTTTTTT.

The chain carries TRBV11-2 and TRBJ1-3; TRBD1 matches 10 bases. The V and J ends lost 4 bases and 4 bases, in that order; junction bases with no gene match: 7. Germline CDR1 and CDR2: SGHAT and FQNNGV. This CDR3 is 16 amino acids long. The CDR3 DNA reads as TGTGCCAGCAGCTCCCGACAGGGGGCTTCCGGAAACACCATATATTTT. Translation: CASSSRQGASGNTIYF.

The chain recombines TRBV7-9 with TRBJ2-3, with 12 bases matching TRBD2. Trimming removed 6 bases from V and 2 bases from J; junction bases left unmatched: 6. This CDR3 has 16 amino acids. Germline assignment: CDR1 SEHNR and CDR2 FQNEAQ (reference sequence). The CDR3 bases are TGTGCCAGCAGGTCACTAGCGGGAGGATCCACAGATACGCAGTATTTT. Encoded protein: CASRSLAGGSTDTQYF.

The V and J genes are TRBV7-9 and TRBJ2-6; 11 bases line up with TRBD1. After removal of 1 base from V and 3 bases from J, the junction contained 8 bases not matched to a gene. The CDR3 loop spans 19 amino acids. Per germline, CDR1 SEHNR and CDR2 FQNEAQ (reference sequence). For the CDR3, the DNA is TGTGCCAGCAGCTTAGAGAGGACAGGGGGCTTCAGTGGGGCCAACGTCCTGACTTTC. This translates into CASSLERTGGFSGANVLTF.

The chain couples TRBV11-2 to TRBJ2-3, with 7 bases identical to TRBD1. The CDR3 totals 16 residues. Germline V gene sequence: CDR1 SGHAT, CDR2 FQNNGV. The V segment lost 4 bases and the J segment 0 bases; nucleotides outside the gene matches: 7. The CDR3: CASSYGTAHSTDTQYF. The CDR3 DNA sequence: TGTGCCAGCAGCTACGGGACAGCTCACAGCACAGATACGCAGTATTTT.

The chain is built from TRBV6-5 and TRBJ1-1; D possibly corresponds to TRBD1 (5 bases). Trimming removed 3 bases from V and 4 bases from J, with 12 bases in between. Germline CDR1 is MNHEY and CDR2 is SVGAGI. This CDR3 region has 14 residues. DNA of the CDR3: TGTGCCAGCAGTTATAGGACCAGGGCCACTGAAGCTTTCTTT. Translated, it gives CASSYRTRATEAFF.

This rearrangement joins TRBV29-1 to TRBJ1-1; 8 positions agree with TRBD1. The germline CDR1 and CDR2 sequences are SQVTM and ANQGSEA. With 1 base clipped from V and 0 bases from J, the junction kept 10 bases outside the gene matches. This CDR3 has 17 amino acids. For the CDR3, the DNA is TGCAGCGTTGAAGGGATCAGGGGGCCTGGTATGAACACTGAAGCTTTCTTT. It specifies CSVEGIRGPGMNTEAFF. Full variable domain (remainder filled in from reference TRBV29-1 and TRBJ1-1): SAVISQKPSRDICQRGTSLTIQCQVDSQVTMMFWYRQQPGQSLTLIATANQGSEATYESGFVIDKFPISRPNLTFSTLTVSNMSPEDSSIYLCSVEGIRGPGMNTEAFFGQGTRLTVV.

The genes are TRBV11-1 and TRBJ2-3; 12 bases are a match to TRBD2. The CDR3 spans 16 residues. Germline CDR1 is SGHAT and CDR2 is FQDESV (reference sequence). J was trimmed by 4 bases and V by 2 bases; bases with no gene match: 4. This chain's CDR3 is CASSLRLAGAPDTQYF. For the CDR3, the DNA is TGTGCCAGCAGCTTACGACTAGCGGGAGCCCCAGATACGCAGTATTTT. Full variable domain (remainder filled in from reference TRBV11-1 and TRBJ2-3): EAEVAQSPRYKITEKSQAVAFWCDPISGHATLYWYRQILGQGPELLVQFQDESVVDDSQLPKDRFSAERLKGVDSTLKIQPAELGDSAMYLCASSLRLAGAPDTQYFGPGTRLTVL.

The genes are TRBV21-1 and TRBJ2-1; the table calls TRBD1, which could not be checked here. TRBV21-1 is assigned pseudogene status. CDR3 size: 18 residues. The CDR3 nucleotides are TGTGCCAGCAGCAAAACAACTCTTCCGGGACAGGGGGCTGGCGAGCAGTTCTTC. It is translated as CASSKTTLPGQGAGEQFF.